A single sample is the source of the 17 T cell receptor beta chains below, sequenced in a study of PD-1 blockade in classical Hodgkin lymphoma. Assay used: immunoSEQ multiplex PCR; TCRdb lists only in-frame clones, some missing. The sample comprises about 18,000 clones, roughly 80% of which are singletons, and approximately 22% rests with the top ten. In every patient, relapse followed autologous stem cell transplantation, while exposure to brentuximab vedotin differed. The specimen was peripheral blood mononuclear cells (PBMCs), collected at baseline. These receptors were collected from a human donor with classical Hodgkin lymphoma.

This clone has just a few counts. CDR3 bases: TGTGCCAGCAGAAATCCGGGACAGGGGGGCGAGCAGTACTTC. It encodes CASRNPGQGGEQYF. The J gene is TRBJ2-7, the V gene TRBV27, with TRBD1 identical over 11 bases. Trimming took 6 bases from V and 6 from J; bases not matched to a gene: 7. CDR1 is MNHEY and CDR2 is SMNVEV in the germline V gene (reference sequence). This CDR3 has 14 amino acids.

This clone turned up a few times. The chain is built from TRBV11-2 and TRBJ1-4; a weak D match, TRBD1 (5 bases). Germline CDR1 SGHAT, CDR2 FQNNGV. V lost 1 base and J 4 bases, leaving 10 bases between the germline ends. The CDR3 spans 15 residues. CDR3 coding DNA: TGTGCCAGCAGCTTAGGGGTGGGGCTTAATGAAAAACTGTTTTTT. Residues: CASSLGVGLNEKLFF. Filled out from reference TRBV11-2 and TRBJ1-4, the complete variable domain reads EAGVAQSPRYKIIEKRQSVAFWCNPISGHATLYWYQQILGQGPKLLIQFQNNGVVDDSQLPKDRFSAERLKGVDSTLKIQPAKLEDSAVYLCASSLGVGLNEKLFFGSGTQLSVL.

This chain joins TRBV7-3 and TRBJ2-1; the D gene is possibly TRBD2 (6 bases). There are 15 residues in the CDR3. CDR1 is SGHTA and CDR2 is FQGTGA in the germline V gene. The V and J ends lost 5 bases and 7 bases respectively, with 18 bases between them. The CDR3 coding sequence is TGTGCCAGCAGCCCAAATAACGAACGGGGGAATGAGCAGTTCTTC. Residues: CASSPNNERGNEQFF.

The chain couples TRBV7-9 to TRBJ1-1, with a tentative D call TRBD1 (6 bases). The germline V gene encodes CDR1 SEHNR and CDR2 FQNEAQ (reference sequence). V was trimmed by 0 bases and J by 5 bases, leaving 16 bases between them. This CDR3 contains 16 residues. The chain's CDR3 is CASSLAPRGAVTEAFF. The CDR3 DNA is TGTGCCAGCAGCTTAGCCCCGCGGGGGGCGGTGACTGAAGCTTTCTTT. The entire variable domain, with the rest obtained from reference TRBV7-9 and TRBJ1-1, is as follows: DTGVSQNPRHKITKRGQNVTFRCDPISEHNRLYWYRQTLGQGPEFLTYFQNEAQLEKSRLLSDRFSAERPKGSFSTLEIQRTEQGDSAMYLCASSLAPRGAVTEAFFGQGTRLTVV.

The rearrangement uses TRBV10-3 and TRBJ1-2, with no clear D. The CDR3 length is 13 residues. The V gene lost 5 bases and the J gene lost 6 bases, with 13 bases spanning the gap. CDR1 is ENHRY and CDR2 is SYGVKD in the germline V gene. The CDR3 DNA reads as TGTGCCATCAGTACCGACACGGGCCATGGCTACACCTTC. Its translation is CAISTDTGHGYTF.

V is TRBV27 and J is TRBJ1-3; D gene uncertain. The CDR3 spans 16 residues. V lost 2 bases to trimming and J lost 0 bases, with 11 bases between them. Germline CDR1 is MNHEY and CDR2 is SMNVEV (reference sequence). CDR3 residues: CASSLNAVHSGNTIYF. Written as DNA, the CDR3 is TGTGCCAGCAGTTTAAATGCAGTCCACTCTGGAAACACCATATATTTT.

This rearrangement joins TRBV5-1 to TRBJ2-1, with 7 bases aligning to TRBD1. Per germline, CDR1 SGHRS and CDR2 YFSETQ. J gave up 7 bases and V 4 bases, and 11 bases lay outside the gene matches. This CDR3 has 15 residues. CDR3 amino acids: CASSKDRWTSNEQFF. For the CDR3, the DNA is TGCGCCAGCAGCAAGGACAGGTGGACGTCTAATGAGCAGTTCTTC.

The gene calls are TRBV5-5 and TRBJ1-1; TRBD1 is a possible D gene (5 bases). CDR1 and CDR2 (germline): SGHKS, YYEKEE (reference sequence). The ends were cut back, 4 bases at V and 1 base at J, with 20 bases in the middle. CDR3 length: 17 residues. CDR3 in amino acids: CASSPERTRRSNTEAFF. The CDR3, as DNA: TGTGCCAGCAGCCCCGAACGGACACGGAGGTCGAACACTGAAGCTTTCTTT.

The chain carries TRBV18 and TRBJ2-5; 8 nucleotides line up with TRBD1. The CDR3 contains 15 residues. Germline V gene lookup returns CDR1 KGHSH and CDR2 LQKENI. The junction had 7 bases not matched to a gene; V was cut back by 6 bases and J by 1 base. CDR3 sequence: CASSPRQGSQETQYF. CDR3 sequence (DNA): TGTGCCAGCTCTCCCAGACAGGGGAGCCAAGAGACCCAGTACTTC.

The J gene is TRBJ1-3, the V gene TRBV9, with D unresolved. The germline gives CDR1 SGDLS, CDR2 YYNGEE. V was pared by 2 bases and J by 4 bases, with 10 bases between. The CDR3 covers 14 residues. CDR3 coding DNA: TGTGCCAGCAGCGTTGGGGATGCCGGAAACACCATATATTTT. Its translation: CASSVGDAGNTIYF.

The chain has TRBV10-3 and TRBJ2-2; D might be TRBD2 (6 bases). Trimming cost V 0 bases and J 4 bases, with 12 bases left between them. CDR1 and CDR2 (germline): ENHRY, SYGVKD. The CDR3 covers 16 residues. CDR3 protein: CAISESTGVVTGELFF. The CDR3 coding sequence is TGTGCCATCAGTGAGTCAACGGGGGTGGTCACCGGGGAGCTGTTTTTT.

This rearrangement joins TRBV5-6 to TRBJ2-7, with D unresolved. Trimming cost V 4 bases and J 3 bases, with 8 bases left between them. The CDR3 totals 12 residues. Per the germline V gene, CDR1 is SGHDT and CDR2 is YYEEEE. CDR3 protein: CASSVGSYEQYF. The CDR3 DNA is TGTGCCAGCAGCGTCGGAAGCTACGAGCAGTACTTC.

The sample holds a few counts of this clone. The chain recombines TRBV5-1 with TRBJ1-4; no clear D gene. Germline-derived CDR1 and CDR2 are SGHRS and YFSETQ. This CDR3 has 15 residues. Trimming took 0 bases from V and 12 from J, leaving 18 bases between them. CDR3 residues: CASSLDGRSFSELFF. CDR3 bases: TGCGCCAGCAGCTTGGACGGCAGGTCCTTTTCTGAACTGTTTTTT.

V usage is TRBV18 and J usage is TRBJ2-3; the D gene is possibly TRBD2 (5 bases). CDR3 length: 13 amino acids. Trimming pared 4 bases from V and 1 base from J, leaving 6 bases between. Germline CDR1 reads KGHSH; CDR2 reads LQKENI. The CDR3: CASSLGGTDTQYF. The DNA of the CDR3 is TGTGCCAGCTCACTGGGAGGCACAGATACGCAGTATTTT.

The chain couples TRBV29-1 to TRBJ2-1, with D perhaps TRBD1 (5 bases). Germline CDR1 SQVTM, CDR2 ANQGSEA. This CDR3 has 13 amino acids. The V and J ends lost 1 base and 8 bases respectively, with 12 bases between them. The CDR3 loop reads CSVEGVRAHEQFF. In DNA, the CDR3 is TGCAGCGTTGAAGGCGTCAGGGCCCATGAGCAGTTCTTC.

In DNA form, the CDR3 reads TGTGCCAGCAGCTTGGGAGGGGGAAGGACCGGGGAGCTGTTTTTT. Translation: CASSLGGGRTGELFF. The V and J genes are TRBV5-6 and TRBJ2-2; D might be TRBD1 (6 bases). The CDR3 has 15 residues. V was pared by 0 bases and J by 5 bases, with 11 bases between. Germline V gives CDR1 SGHDT, CDR2 YYEEEE.

The chain links TRBV30 to TRBJ1-2, with 8 bases matching TRBD1. Germline V gene data show CDR1 as GTSNPN and CDR2 as SVGIG (reference sequence). The CDR3 extends over 15 amino acids. After removal of 0 bases from V and 4 bases from J, the junction contained 7 bases not matched to a gene. CDR3: CAWSVGTGPGYGYTF. As DNA, the CDR3 is TGTGCCTGGAGTGTGGGGACAGGCCCGGGCTATGGCTACACCTTC. The full variable domain, its missing parts supplied by reference TRBV30 and TRBJ1-2, is SQTIHQWPATLVQPVGSPLSLECTVEGTSNPNLYWYRQAAGRGLQLLFYSVGIGQISSEVPQNLSASRPQDRQFILSSKKLLLSDSGFYLCAWSVGTGPGYGYTFGSGTRLTVV.